This record looks at one T cell receptor beta chain sequence and its context. The study ran its PCR with 60 Vbeta and 13 Jbeta primers. Sequencing used immunoSEQ multiplex PCR; TCRdb keeps in-frame clones, though not all of them. This table has around 120,000 clones, 81% appearing once. The data were obtained in a study of cytomegalovirus exposure and HLA in healthy donors. This receptor was taken from a young woman in good health and CMV-seronegative. Material: PBMCs.

The CDR3 spells CASSEGPVGELFF. CDR3 DNA sequence: TGTGCCAGCAGTGAAGGGCCCGTCGGGGAGCTGTTTTTT. This chain connects TRBV6-1 to TRBJ2-2; no clear D. CDR1 is MNHNS and CDR2 is SASEGT in the germline V gene. The V gene lost 1 base and the J gene lost 7 bases, with 7 bases spanning the gap. CDR3 length: 13 residues.